This T cell receptor beta chain is drawn from a study of shared clonotypes between healthy human individuals. Study results and caveats: Sharing of clonotypes among donors was expected to vary with sequencing depth. Estimated richness values were generally larger in naive subsets than in memory subsets.

Points on this clone: What it binds is unknown.

TCRdb keeps only in-frame clones here, not all; method: immunoSEQ multiplex PCR. The sample has hundreds of thousands of clones, 85% to 95% seen once. It was CD45RO-negative cells, positively selected for CCR7, that made up naive CD8 cells, with terminally differentiated effector memory CD45RA+ cells excluded. V was clipped by 5 bases and J by 3 bases, with 8 bases between them. Germline V gene lookup returns CDR1 SEHNR and CDR2 FQNEAQ (reference sequence). The CDR3 extends over 12 amino acids. Sequenced: naive CD8+ T cells sorted from blood. The TCR comes from a woman in her twenties or thirties in good health. V is TRBV7-9 and J is TRBJ2-7; D ambiguous. This chain's CDR3 is CASSPLNYEQYF. The CDR3 DNA reads TGTGCCAGCAGCCCCCTTAACTACGAGCAGTACTTC.